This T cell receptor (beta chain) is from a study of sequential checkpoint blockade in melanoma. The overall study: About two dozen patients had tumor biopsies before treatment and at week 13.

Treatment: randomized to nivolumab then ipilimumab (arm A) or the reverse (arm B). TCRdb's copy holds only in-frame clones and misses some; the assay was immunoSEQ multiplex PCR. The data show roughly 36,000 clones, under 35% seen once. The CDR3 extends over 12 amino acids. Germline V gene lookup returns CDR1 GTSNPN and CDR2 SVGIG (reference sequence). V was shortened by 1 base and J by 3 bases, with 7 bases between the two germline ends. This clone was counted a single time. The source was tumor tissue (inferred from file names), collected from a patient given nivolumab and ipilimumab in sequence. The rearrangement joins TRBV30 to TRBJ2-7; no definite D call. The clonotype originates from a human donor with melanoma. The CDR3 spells CAWSDPGYEQYF. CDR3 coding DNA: TGTGCCTGGAGTGACCCGGGCTACGAGCAGTACTTC.